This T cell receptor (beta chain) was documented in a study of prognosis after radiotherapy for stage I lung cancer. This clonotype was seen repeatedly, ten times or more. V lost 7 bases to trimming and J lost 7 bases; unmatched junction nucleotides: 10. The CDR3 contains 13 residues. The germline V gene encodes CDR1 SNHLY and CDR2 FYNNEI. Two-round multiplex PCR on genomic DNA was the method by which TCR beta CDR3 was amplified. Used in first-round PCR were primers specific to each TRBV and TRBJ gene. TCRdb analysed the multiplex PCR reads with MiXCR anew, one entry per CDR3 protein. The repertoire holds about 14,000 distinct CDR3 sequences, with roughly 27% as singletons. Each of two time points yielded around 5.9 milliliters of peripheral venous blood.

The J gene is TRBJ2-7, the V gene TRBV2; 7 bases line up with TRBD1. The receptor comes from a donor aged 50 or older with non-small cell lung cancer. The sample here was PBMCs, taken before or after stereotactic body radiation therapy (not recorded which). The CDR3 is CASTGRGGGEQYF. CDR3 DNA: TGTGCCAGCACAGGACGAGGGGGCGGGGAGCAGTACTTC.